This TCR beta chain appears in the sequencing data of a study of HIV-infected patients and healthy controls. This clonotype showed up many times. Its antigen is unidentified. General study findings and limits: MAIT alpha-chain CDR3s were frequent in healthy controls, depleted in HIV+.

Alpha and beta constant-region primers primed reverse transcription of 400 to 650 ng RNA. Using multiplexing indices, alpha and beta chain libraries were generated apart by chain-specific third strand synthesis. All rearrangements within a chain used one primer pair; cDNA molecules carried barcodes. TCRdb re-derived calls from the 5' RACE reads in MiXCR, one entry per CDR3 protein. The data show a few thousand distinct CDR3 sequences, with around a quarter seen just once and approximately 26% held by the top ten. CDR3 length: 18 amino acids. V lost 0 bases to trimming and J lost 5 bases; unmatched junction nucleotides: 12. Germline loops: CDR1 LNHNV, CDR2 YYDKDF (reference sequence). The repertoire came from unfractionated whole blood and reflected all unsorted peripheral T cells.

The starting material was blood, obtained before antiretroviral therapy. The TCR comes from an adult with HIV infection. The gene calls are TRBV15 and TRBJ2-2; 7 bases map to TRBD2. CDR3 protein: CATSRERSGLITTGELFF. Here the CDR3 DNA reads TGTGCCACCAGCAGAGAGAGGTCGGGACTAATCACTACCGGGGAGCTGTTTTTT. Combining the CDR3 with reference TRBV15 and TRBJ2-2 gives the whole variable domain DAMVIQNPRYQVTQFGKPVTLSCSQTLNHNVMYWYQQKSSQAPKLLFHYYDKDFNNEADTPDNFQSRRPNTSFCFLDIRSPGLGDTAMYLCATSRERSGLITTGELFFGEGSRLTVL.